The rows below give T cell receptor beta chains drawn from one sample of a study of blood T cell repertoires in COVID-19. Sequenced by immunoSEQ multiplex PCR; TCRdb stores in-frame clones only, minus some. The sample contains 300,000 or so clones, about 90% of which appear only once. Sequences were obtained from PBMCs or T cells enriched from blood (not recorded which). The receptors here all came from a woman aged 25 to 39 who had recovered from COVID-19. Each CDR3 is given with its conserved first and last residue. A D gene is named only where the DNA matches it firmly. The size field is filled for only some rows; it gives once, few, many or a size class.

j_gene | abundance | v_gene | d_gene | CDR3nt | CDR3aa
TRBJ1-2 | . | TRBV28 | TRBD1 | TGTGCCAGCAGCCGCGGACAGGGGAGCTATGGCTACACCTTC | CASSRGQGSYGYTF
TRBJ1-5 | . | TRBV2 | . | TGTGCCAGCAGTGAAGCGCACCCGGGGCAGCCCCAGCATTTT | CASSEAHPGQPQHF
TRBJ1-1 | . | TRBV27 | TRBD1 | TGTGCCAGCAGTTTATCGGGGGACAGGGTGCGGAACACTGAAGCTTTCTTT | CASSLSGDRVRNTEAFF
TRBJ2-3 | . | TRBV7-6 | . | TGTGCCAGCAGCTTAGGGCTAGCAAATCCTAGCACAGATACGCAGTATTTT | CASSLGLANPSTDTQYF
TRBJ2-5 | . | TRBV6-5 | TRBD1 | TGTGCCAGCAGTTACTGGGGACAGGCTCGCGAGACCCAGTACTTC | CASSYWGQARETQYF
TRBJ2-7 | . | TRBV10-2 | . | TGCGCCAGCAGTCAGGGCCACTACGAGCAGTACTTC | CASSQGHYEQYF
TRBJ1-4 | . | TRBV3-1/TRBV3-2 | . | TGTGCCAGCAGCCCCATGCCACCGACAGGCCTCTTAAATGAAAAACTGTTTTTT | CASSPMPPTGLLNEKLFF
TRBJ1-5 | . | TRBV6-1 | . | TGTGCCAGCAGTGAAGGGGCCAATCAGCCCCAGCATTTT | CASSEGANQPQHF
TRBJ1-3 | . | TRBV4-1 | . | TGCGCCAGCAGCCAAGATAACACTGGAAACACCATATATTTT | CASSQDNTGNTIYF
TRBJ1-2 | . | TRBV7-9 | . | TGTGCCAGCAGCTCCCAGGTGGTGGGCTATGGCTACACCTTC | CASSSQVVGYGYTF
TRBJ1-2 | . | TRBV5-1 | TRBD1 | TGCGCCAGCAGCTATTCAGACAGGGAGAAATTCGGGTATGGCTACACCTTC | CASSYSDREKFGYGYTF
TRBJ2-1 | . | TRBV28 | . | TGTGCCAGCAGCACTCCCGGCCGGGGAGAGGAGCAGTTCTTC | CASSTPGRGEEQFF
TRBJ2-7 | . | TRBV28 | . | TGTGCCAGCAGTTTACGGGGTCGAAGCTCCTACGAGCAGTACTTC | CASSLRGRSSYEQYF
TRBJ2-6 | once | TRBV30 | . | TGTGCCTGGGGCGACGGGGGATCTGGGGCCAACGTCCTGACTTTC | CAWGDGGSGANVLTF
TRBJ1-1 | . | TRBV3-1/TRBV3-2 | TRBD1 | TGTGCCAGCAGCCAACCCGGGACAGCGAACACTGAAGCTTTCTTT | CASSQPGTANTEAFF
TRBJ2-2 | . | TRBV5-1 | TRBD1 | TGCGCCAGCAGCTGGCTGGCCGGGACAGATAACGGGGAGCTGTTTTTT | CASSWLAGTDNGELFF
TRBJ1-4 | . | TRBV29-1 | TRBD1 | TGCAGCGCTGGAAGACAGGGGAATGAAAAACTGTTTTTT | CSAGRQGNEKLFF
TRBJ1-5 | . | TRBV2 | TRBD1 | TGTGCCAGCAGAACGGACAGGGATAGAAGGAGCAATCAGCCCCAGCATTTT | CASRTDRDRRSNQPQHF
TRBJ1-1 | . | TRBV30 | . | TGTGCCTGGCAGGGTTACAACACTGAAGCTTTCTTT | CAWQGYNTEAFF
TRBJ2-7 | . | TRBV27 | . | TGTGCCAGCAGTTCAGGAAGGAGGGGTGGCTACGAGCAGTACTTC | CASSSGRRGGYEQYF
TRBJ2-7 | . | TRBV19 | TRBD1 | TGTGCCAGTAGTACTCCTCAGACAGGGGCAACCTACGAGCAGTACTTC | CASSTPQTGATYEQYF
TRBJ2-7 | . | TRBV7-2 | . | TGTGCCAGCAGCTTAGTTGGGCAGGGGGAGGACGAGCAGTACTTC | CASSLVGQGEDEQYF
TRBJ2-1 | . | TRBV3-1/TRBV3-2 | TRBD2 | TGTGCCAGCAGCCAACAACTAGCGGGGGCCAATGAGCAGTTCTTC | CASSQQLAGANEQFF
TRBJ2-1 | . | TRBV5-8 | . | TGTGCCAGCAGCTTGGAGGGACACATCTACAATGAGCAGTTCTTC | CASSLEGHIYNEQFF
TRBJ2-5 | once | TRBV3-1/TRBV3-2 | TRBD2 | TGTGCCAAGACCGGTTCGGCCGGGGGGACCTTCCAAGAGACCCAGTACTTC | CAKTGSAGGTFQETQYF
TRBJ2-4 | . | TRBV5-1 | . | TGCGCCAGCAGCTCGGCTCCGACAGGTTCGGGAAACATTCAGTACTTC | CASSSAPTGSGNIQYF
TRBJ1-3 | . | TRBV7-8 | TRBD1 | TGTGCCAGCAGCGCAGGGGGACATTCGGGCTCTGGAAACACCATATATTTT | CASSAGGHSGSGNTIYF
TRBJ2-7 | . | TRBV9 | TRBD2 | TGTGCCAGCAGCTTCGGACTAGCGGGGCCAAACGAGCAGTACTTC | CASSFGLAGPNEQYF
TRBJ2-4 | . | TRBV14 | . | TGTGCCAGCAGCCAAGTCCGGCAGGGGAGGGACATTCAGTACTTC | CASSQVRQGRDIQYF
TRBJ2-1 | . | TRBV2 | TRBD2 | TGTGCCAGCGTATCGAGCGGGGGGGAGAAGCAGTTCTTC | CASVSSGGEKQFF
TRBJ2-5 | . | TRBV18 | . | TGTGCCAGCTCACCACAGGACGGACTCGGGGCCCAGTACTTC | CASSPQDGLGAQYF
TRBJ1-4 | . | TRBV19 | . | TGTGCCAGTAGTGCGTACAGGACAGCAGGGGAAAAACTGTTTTTT | CASSAYRTAGEKLFF
TRBJ1-5 | . | TRBV5-6 | TRBD1 | TGTGCCAGCAGCTTGGGGACAGGTATGTGGCAGCCCCAGCATTTT | CASSLGTGMWQPQHF
TRBJ2-1 | . | TRBV3-1/TRBV3-2 | TRBD2 | TGTGCCAGCAGCCAAGCTAGCGGGGGTTACAATGAGCAGTTCTTC | CASSQASGGYNEQFF
TRBJ1-1 | . | TRBV5-1 | . | TGCGCCAGCAGCCCCGATGGGGGGAGTAGGACTGAAGCTTTCTTT | CASSPDGGSRTEAFF
TRBJ1-6 | many | TRBV2 | TRBD1 | TGTGCCAGCAGTACAGACAGGGCCCTCTCCTATAATTCACCCCTCCACTTT | CASSTDRALSYNSPLHF
TRBJ2-1 | . | TRBV15 | . | TGTGCCACCAGCAGAGACGGCGGGGTACAGTTCTTC | CATSRDGGVQFF
TRBJ1-1 | . | TRBV10-1 | . | TGCGCCAGCACTCCGTCCTCAGGGATGGCTGAAGCTTTCTTT | CASTPSSGMAEAFF
TRBJ2-7 | . | TRBV2 | . | TGTGCCAGCAGTGAACGGCAGGCCTCATCTCGTTGGTACTTC | CASSERQASSRWYF
TRBJ2-7 | once | TRBV30 | . | TGTGCCTGGAGTGTACGGAGCCACGAGCAGTACTTC | CAWSVRSHEQYF
TRBJ2-1 | . | TRBV11-2 | TRBD1 | TGTGCCAGCAGCCCACGGGACAGGGGGGCGGGCTACAATGAGCAGTTCTTC | CASSPRDRGAGYNEQFF
TRBJ1-3 | . | TRBV2 | . | TGTGCCAGCAGCAGACAGGTTACGTCCTCTGGAAACACCATATATTTT | CASSRQVTSSGNTIYF
TRBJ2-1 | . | TRBV7-8 | . | TGTGCCAGCAGCTTAGGGGGCGGGGCGGGATACAATGAGCAGTTCTTC | CASSLGGGAGYNEQFF
TRBJ1-5 | . | TRBV6-2/TRBV6-3 | TRBD1 | TGTGCCAGCAGTTACTCCGCAGGGGGTGCATTTCCTAATCAGCCCCAGCATTTT | CASSYSAGGAFPNQPQHF
TRBJ1-6 | . | TRBV5-1 | . | TGCGCCAGCAGCTTGGAAAACAGGGATAATTCACCCCTCCACTTT | CASSLENRDNSPLHF
TRBJ2-5 | . | TRBV7-2 | TRBD2 | TGTGCCAGCAGCTTAGTTGCGGGGGGTTCTGGGGAGACCCAGTACTTC | CASSLVAGGSGETQYF
TRBJ2-5 | . | TRBV5-1 | TRBD2 | TGCGCCAGCAGCTTGGGTGTAGCGGGGGGACAAGAGACCCAGTACTTC | CASSLGVAGGQETQYF
TRBJ2-7 | . | TRBV6-5 | TRBD1 | TGTGCCAGCAGACGGACAGGGAACTACGAGCAGTACTTC | CASRRTGNYEQYF